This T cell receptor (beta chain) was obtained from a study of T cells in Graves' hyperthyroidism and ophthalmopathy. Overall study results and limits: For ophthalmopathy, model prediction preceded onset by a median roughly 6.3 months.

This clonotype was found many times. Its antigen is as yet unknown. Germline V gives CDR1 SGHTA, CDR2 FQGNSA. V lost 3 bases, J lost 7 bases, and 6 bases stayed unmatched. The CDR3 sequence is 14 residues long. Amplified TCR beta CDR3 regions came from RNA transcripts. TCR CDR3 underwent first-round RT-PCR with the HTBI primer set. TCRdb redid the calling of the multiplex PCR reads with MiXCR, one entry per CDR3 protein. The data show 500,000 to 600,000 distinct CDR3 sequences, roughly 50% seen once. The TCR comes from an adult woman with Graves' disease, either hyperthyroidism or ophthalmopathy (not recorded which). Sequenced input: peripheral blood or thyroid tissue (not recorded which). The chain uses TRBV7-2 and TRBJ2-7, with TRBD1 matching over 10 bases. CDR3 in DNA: TGTGCCAGCAGCTTCCGGGACAGGGGTGGTGAGCAGTACTTC. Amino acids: CASSFRDRGGEQYF. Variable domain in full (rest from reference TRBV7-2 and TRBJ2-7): GAGVSQSPSNKVTEKGKDVELRCDPISGHTALYWYRQSLGQGLEFLIYFQGNSAPDKSGLPSDRFSAERTGGSVSTLTIQRTQQEDSAVYLCASSFRDRGGEQYFGPGTRLTVT.